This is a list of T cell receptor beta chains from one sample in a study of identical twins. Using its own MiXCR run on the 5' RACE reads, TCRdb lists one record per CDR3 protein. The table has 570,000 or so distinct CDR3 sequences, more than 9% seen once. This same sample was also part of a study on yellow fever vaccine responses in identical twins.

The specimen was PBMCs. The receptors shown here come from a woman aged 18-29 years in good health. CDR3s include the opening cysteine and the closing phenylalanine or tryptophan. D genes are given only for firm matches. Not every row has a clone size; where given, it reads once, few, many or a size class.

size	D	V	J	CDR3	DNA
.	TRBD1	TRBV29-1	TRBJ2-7	CSAATGYEQYF	TGCAGCGCAGCGACAGGGTACGAGCAGTACTTC
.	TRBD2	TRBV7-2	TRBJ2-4	CASSLGSGMEKNIQYF	TGTGCCAGCAGCTTAGGAAGCGGGATGGAGAAAAACATTCAGTACTTC
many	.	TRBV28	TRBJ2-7	CASSSFQATSLGYF	TGTGCCAGCAGTTCATTCCAGGCAACTTCCCTGGGGTACTTC
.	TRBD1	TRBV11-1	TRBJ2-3	CASSLPTIIRDSYYTDTQYF	TGTGCCAGCAGCTTACCTACAATCATCCGGGACAGTTACTACACAGATACGCAGTATTTT
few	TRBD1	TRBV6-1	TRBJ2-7	CASRPRTGSYEQYF	TGTGCCAGCAGACCAAGGACAGGGTCCTACGAGCAGTACTTC
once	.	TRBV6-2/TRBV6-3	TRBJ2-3	CAAKESGTDTQYF	TGTGCCGCCAAGGAGTCGGGCACAGATACGCAGTATTTT
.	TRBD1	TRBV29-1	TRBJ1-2	CSAVHPWTGNGGGYTF	TGCAGCGCGGTCCACCCTTGGACAGGGAACGGAGGTGGCTACACCTTC
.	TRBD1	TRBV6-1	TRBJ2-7	CASSEAAGQGSYEQYF	TGTGCCAGCAGTGAAGCGGCGGGACAGGGGAGCTACGAGCAGTACTTC
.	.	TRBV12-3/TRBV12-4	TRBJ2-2	CASSLGGWSGELFF	TGTGCCAGCAGTTTAGGGGGATGGTCCGGGGAGCTGTTTTTT
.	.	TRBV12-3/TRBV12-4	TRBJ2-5	CASRNRETQYF	TGTGCCAGCAGGAACCGAGAGACCCAGTACTTC
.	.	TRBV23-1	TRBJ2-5	CASSQLVAGVAETQYF	TGCGCCAGCAGTCAACTCGTGGCAGGGGTGGCGGAGACCCAGTACTTC
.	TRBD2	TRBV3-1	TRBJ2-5	CASSLQRGDQYF	TGTGCCAGCAGTCTTCAACGGGGGGACCAGTACTTC
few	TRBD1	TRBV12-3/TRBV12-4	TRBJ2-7	CASRTSSGGGTGDSYEQYF	TGTGCCAGCAGGACATCCTCGGGTGGGGGGACAGGAGACTCCTACGAGCAGTACTTC
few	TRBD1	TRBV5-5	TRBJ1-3	CASTEYGQGAIYF	TGTGCCAGCACCGAATACGGACAGGGAGCCATATATTTT
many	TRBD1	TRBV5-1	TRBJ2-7	CASSLLSTGTGVEQYF	TGCGCCAGCAGCTTATTATCGACCGGGACAGGGGTGGAGCAGTACTTC
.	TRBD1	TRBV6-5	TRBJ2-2	CASSNLGQVAGELFF	TGTGCCAGCAGTAACTTAGGACAGGTTGCCGGGGAGCTGTTTTTT
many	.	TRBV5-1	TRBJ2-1	CASSLGASYNEQFF	TGCGCCAGCAGCTTAGGGGCCTCCTACAATGAGCAGTTCTTC
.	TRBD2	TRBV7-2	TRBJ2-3	CASSRTSGLADDTQYF	TGTGCCAGCAGCCGAACTAGCGGGCTAGCAGATGATACGCAGTATTTT
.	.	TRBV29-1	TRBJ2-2	CSASIGGGTGELFF	TGCAGCGCCTCGATTGGTGGGGGCACCGGGGAGCTGTTTTTT
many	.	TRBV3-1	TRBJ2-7	CASSHWGESGEQYF	TGTGCCAGCAGCCATTGGGGTGAATCCGGCGAGCAGTACTTC
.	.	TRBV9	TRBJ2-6	CASSSTRRDRRTATFSGANVLTF	TGTGCCAGCAGTAGCACCCGGAGGGATCGCAGGACAGCGACTTTTTCTGGGGCCAACGTCCTGACTTTC
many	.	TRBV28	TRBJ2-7	CASSPTGTAPYEQYF	TGTGCCAGCAGCCCGACCGGGACGGCCCCCTACGAGCAGTACTTC
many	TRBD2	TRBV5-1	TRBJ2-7	CASSWGLAGTYEQYF	TGCGCCAGCAGCTGGGGACTAGCGGGAACTTACGAGCAGTACTTC
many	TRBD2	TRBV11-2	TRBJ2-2	CASSSGLGRAGELFF	TGTGCCAGCAGCTCAGGACTAGGTCGGGCCGGGGAGCTGTTTTTT
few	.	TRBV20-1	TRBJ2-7	CSAETTANSYEQYF	TGCAGTGCTGAAACAACCGCAAACTCCTACGAGCAGTACTTC
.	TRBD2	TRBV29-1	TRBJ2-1	CSVTSGSLGEQFF	TGCAGCGTGACTAGCGGGAGTCTCGGTGAGCAGTTCTTC
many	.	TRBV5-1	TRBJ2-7	CASGTERFYEQYF	TGCGCCAGCGGAACAGAGCGGTTCTACGAGCAGTACTTC
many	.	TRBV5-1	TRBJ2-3	CASSTTPAGRDTQYF	TGCGCCAGCAGCACGACCCCTGCGGGAAGGGATACGCAGTATTTT
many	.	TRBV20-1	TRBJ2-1	CSARDKEYNEQFF	TGCAGTGCCCGGGACAAAGAATACAATGAGCAGTTCTTC
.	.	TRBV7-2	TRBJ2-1	CASSLGGPTEQFF	TGTGCCAGCAGCTTAGGTGGTCCCACTGAGCAGTTCTTC
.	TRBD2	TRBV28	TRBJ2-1	CASSLSVIAGDNEQFF	TGTGCCAGCAGTTTATCCGTGATAGCGGGAGATAATGAGCAGTTCTTC
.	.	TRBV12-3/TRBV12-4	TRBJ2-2	CASKGGELFF	TGTGCCAGCAAGGGGGGGGAGCTGTTTTTT